The 5 T cell receptor beta chains reported below all come from one sample, sequenced in a study of cytomegalovirus exposure and HLA in healthy donors. Primers: 60 Vbeta forward and 13 Jbeta reverse. The data were produced by immunoSEQ multiplex PCR, yet TCRdb's version contains in-frame clones alone and is incomplete. This table has about 160,000 clones, 75% to 85% appearing once. Sequencing input: PBMCs. The source of these receptors is a man aged 25 to 40 in good health and CMV-seronegative.

The V call is TRBV28, the J call TRBJ2-1, with 13 bases identical to TRBD2. The CDR3 totals 19 residues. The germline V gene encodes CDR1 MDHEN and CDR2 SYDVKM. J lost 1 base, V lost 5 bases, and 11 bases had no gene match. CDR3 DNA sequence: TGTGCCAGCAGTGGACTAGCGGGGGCCCCCCCTTCTTCCTACAATGAGCAGTTCTTC. This sequence encodes CASSGLAGAPPSSYNEQFF.

This clone was observed a single time. CDR3 amino acids: CASNLGRVGANVLTF. The CDR3 DNA reads as TGTGCCAGCAACTTAGGCCGGGTCGGGGCCAACGTCCTGACTTTC. The chain joins TRBV2 to TRBJ2-6, with no clear D. V dropped 7 bases and J dropped 4 bases, with 14 bases sitting between them. This CDR3 comprises 15 residues. Germline CDR1 and CDR2: SNHLY and FYNNEI.

The V gene is TRBV4-3, the J gene TRBJ2-1; maybe TRBD1 (5 bases). Trimming took off 3 bases at V and 0 bases at J, with 9 bases between the two ends. The CDR3 consists of 15 residues. In germline, CDR1 is LGHNA, CDR2 YSLEER. In DNA form, the CDR3 reads TGCGCCAGCAGCCAGACAGAGAGCTCCTACAATGAGCAGTTCTTC. This sequence encodes CASSQTESSYNEQFF.

The chain is built from TRBV7-8 and TRBJ2-1; D gene ambiguous. V lost 5 bases and J 1 base, leaving 12 bases between the germline ends. Looked up from germline, CDR1 is SGHVS and CDR2 is FQNEAQ. CDR3 length equals 15 residues. The CDR3: CASSQTELSYNEQFF. The CDR3 region has the DNA TGTGCCAGCAGCCAAACAGAGTTATCCTACAATGAGCAGTTCTTC.

J is TRBJ2-1 and V is TRBV7-3; 9 bases line up with TRBD2. Per the germline V gene, CDR1 is SGHTA and CDR2 is FQGTGA. V lost 1 base to trimming and J lost 0 bases; unmatched junction nucleotides: 25. CDR3 size: 24 residues. The CDR3 reads CASSLNPSHSLIPNSGSSYNEQFF. The DNA for the CDR3 is TGTGCCAGCAGCTTAAATCCCTCCCACTCACTCATCCCCAATAGCGGGAGCTCCTACAATGAGCAGTTCTTC.